This TCR beta chain was captured in a study of PD-1 blockade in classical Hodgkin lymphoma. Study results and limitations: Newly diagnosed patients had diversity similar to the baseline diversity of complete responders. Any patient who commenced nivolumab under 1 year after ASCT was excluded. Newly diagnosed patients were reported to exhibit reduced baseline TCR diversity relative to healthy donors.

To note about this clone: Antigen specificity is unknown.

Trimming left V 1 base short and J 7 bases short, with 14 bases between. Germline values: CDR1 LNHNV, CDR2 YYDKDF (reference sequence). This CDR3 comprises 15 residues. Every single patient, without exception, relapsed after autologous stem cell transplantation, and brentuximab vedotin exposure varied. Using immunoSEQ multiplex PCR, the repertoire was profiled, and TCRdb retains in-frame clones only, with some absent. This table has some 95,000 clones, 89% appearing once. The chain is built from TRBV15 and TRBJ2-4, with D unclear. The TCR sequence derives from a human donor with classical Hodgkin lymphoma. Sequenced here: peripheral blood mononuclear cells (PBMCs), sampled before the second cycle of nivolumab. The DNA for the CDR3 is TGTGCCACCAGCAGAGGTAGCATGACCGGGAACATTCAGTACTTC. This sequence encodes CATSRGSMTGNIQYF.